Each of the 16 T cell receptor beta chains below was sequenced from the same sample in a study of radiation and T cells in renal cell carcinoma. The protocol was immunoSEQ multiplex PCR, while the TCRdb copy is restricted to in-frame clones and leaves out a portion. Of about 120,000 clones in the sample, about 81% were seen once. Time point noted: blood 2 weeks post-SBRT. The treatment here: 15 Gy SBRT to primary tumor, nephrectomy 4 weeks later. Sample: blood, taken from a patient whose treatment included radiotherapy and nephrectomy. The receptors come from a man aged 45-65 years with renal cell carcinoma.

The chain employs TRBV6-5 and TRBJ1-1; D remains ambiguous. CDR3 length: 14 residues. Germline loops: CDR1 MNHEY, CDR2 SVGAGI. Trimming took 2 bases from V and 1 from J, leaving 8 bases between them. As DNA, the CDR3 is TGTGCCAGCAGTTACGATCTTGGGAACACTGAAGCTTTCTTT. It encodes CASSYDLGNTEAFF.

The chain is built from TRBV5-1 and TRBJ2-7; TRBD1 is a possible D gene (5 bases). The CDR3 is made up of 14 amino acids. Trimming left V 4 bases short and J 1 base short, with 12 bases between. CDR1 is SGHRS, CDR2 YFSETQ, per germline. The DNA of the CDR3 is TGCGCCAGCAGCGGGCAGACAGTTTCCTACGAGCAGTACTTC. It codes for CASSGQTVSYEQYF.

The chain is built from TRBV7-8 and TRBJ2-4; D perhaps matches TRBD2 (5 bases). The CDR3 spans 17 residues. The germline gives CDR1 SGHVS, CDR2 FQNEAQ. The ends were cut back, 5 bases at V and 2 bases at J, with 19 bases in the middle. The DNA of the CDR3 is TGTGCCAGCAGCGTATCCCGGGAAAAGGGAACCAAAAACATTCAGTACTTC. Translation gives CASSVSREKGTKNIQYF.

This chain joins TRBV7-9 and TRBJ1-2; the D gene is possibly TRBD1 (6 bases). The V and J ends lost 4 bases and 4 bases respectively, with 22 bases between them. The CDR3 sequence is 17 residues long. The germline V gene has CDR1 SEHNR and CDR2 FQNEAQ (reference sequence). CDR3: CASSSGRGGGVFYGYTF. The CDR3, as DNA: TGTGCCAGCAGCTCCGGCCGGGGAGGGGGAGTTTTCTATGGCTACACCTTC.

V usage is TRBV4-1 and J usage is TRBJ1-4, with D possibly TRBD1 on 5 matching bases. The CDR3 covers 17 residues. Trimming shortened V by 4 bases and J by 8 bases, and 23 bases separated the two germline ends. In germline, CDR1 is MGHRA, CDR2 YSYEKL. The CDR3 here is CASSPGSGQGLKEKLFF. CDR3 DNA sequence: TGCGCCAGCAGCCCCGGGTCCGGGCAGGGCCTAAAGGAAAAACTGTTTTTT.

This chain connects TRBV5-1 to TRBJ1-6; D uncertain. V was pared by 4 bases and J by 9 bases, with 23 bases between. This CDR3 has 17 amino acids. Germline V CDR1 and CDR2: SGHRS, YFSETQ. CDR3 protein: CASSPITAQVGGSPLHF. The CDR3 DNA sequence: TGCGCCAGCAGCCCGATTACCGCGCAGGTTGGAGGTTCACCCCTCCACTTT.

The J gene is TRBJ2-2, the V gene TRBV10-2; 14 nucleotides agree with TRBD2. The CDR3 has 17 residues. Germline-derived CDR1 and CDR2 are WSHSY and SAAADI. After removal of 4 bases from V and 7 bases from J, the junction contained 8 bases not matched to a gene. As DNA, the CDR3 is TGCGCCAGCAGTGTCCCGGGACTAGCGGGAGTTCACGGGGAGCTGTTTTTT. Its protein product is CASSVPGLAGVHGELFF.

This clone was observed a few times. The chain has TRBV9 and TRBJ2-2; the match to TRBD2 covers 8 bases. The CDR3 loop spans 15 amino acids. The germline V gene has CDR1 SGDLS and CDR2 YYNGEE. V was pared by 0 bases and J by 7 bases, with 5 bases of the junction left unmatched. CDR3 sequence: CASSVVSGKDGELFF. The CDR3 nucleotides are TGTGCCAGCAGCGTAGTTAGCGGGAAGGACGGGGAGCTGTTTTTT.

The rearrangement uses TRBV12-2 and TRBJ2-6; the DNA was not compared with TRBD1, the D call given in the table. TRBV12-2 is a pseudogene locus. This CDR3 region has 16 residues. The CDR3 here is CASRADQGAGANVLTF. Written as DNA, the CDR3 is TGTGCAAGTCGGGCGGATCAAGGGGCTGGGGCCAACGTCCTGACTTTC.

This chain links TRBV19 with TRBJ1-5; the D gene is possibly TRBD1 (5 bases). The CDR3 runs 15 residues. The germline V gene encodes CDR1 LNHDA and CDR2 SQIVND (reference sequence). With 3 bases removed from V and 6 bases from J, the gap between germline ends came to 15 bases. The chain's CDR3 is CASSITREWGQPQHF. The CDR3 nucleotides are TGTGCCAGTAGTATCACCAGGGAGTGGGGTCAGCCCCAGCATTTT.

V usage is TRBV13 and J usage is TRBJ2-1; no definite D call. The V gene's germline CDR1 is PRHDT and CDR2 FYEKMQ (reference sequence). The CDR3 is 13 residues long. V was trimmed by 5 bases and J by 0 bases, leaving 5 bases between them. The CDR3 DNA sequence: TGTGCCAGCAGCCCTCCCTCCTACAATGAGCAGTTCTTC. It encodes CASSPPSYNEQFF. Supplemented by reference TRBV13 and TRBJ2-1, the full variable domain reads AAGVIQSPRHLIKEKRETATLKCYPIPRHDTVYWYQQGPGQDPQFLISFYEKMQSDKGSIPDRFSAQQFSDYHSELNMSSLELGDSALYFCASSPPSYNEQFFGPGTRLTVL.

As for this clone: Because the CDR3's place on the DNA is in doubt, the DNA is left out and the CDR3 is given as listed by TCRdb. J is TRBJ2-5 and V is TRBV7-3; the D call in the table, TRBD1, was not verified against the DNA. Looked up from germline, CDR1 is SGHTA and CDR2 is FQGTGA. The CDR3 length equals 13 residues, ends included. CDR3 amino acids: CASSFGQGETQYF.

The chain has TRBV14 and TRBJ2-7; D possibly corresponds to TRBD1 (7 bases). The germline V gene encodes CDR1 SGHDN and CDR2 FVKESK. CDR3 length: 17 residues. V gave up 0 bases and J gave up 5 bases, with 20 bases separating them. CDR3 region: CASSQDRTQGGIHEQYF. DNA of the CDR3: TGTGCCAGCAGCCAAGACCGTACGCAGGGGGGTATTCACGAGCAGTACTTC.

This clone came up once. The V and J genes are TRBV9 and TRBJ2-7; D remains unclear. The CDR3 covers 14 residues. The ends were cut back, 3 bases at V and 0 bases at J, with 10 bases in the middle. Germline CDR1 reads SGDLS; CDR2 reads YYNGEE. The CDR3 sequence: CASSEYETSYEQYF. In nucleotides, the CDR3 is TGTGCCAGCAGCGAATACGAGACCTCCTACGAGCAGTACTTC.

The chain recombines TRBV7-2 with TRBJ2-1, with D perhaps TRBD2 (5 bases). V was pared by 6 bases and J by 0 bases, with 12 bases between. Germline V gives CDR1 SGHTA, CDR2 FQGNSA. CDR3 size: 15 residues. The chain's CDR3 is CASSPGISSYNEQFF. In nucleotides, the CDR3 is TGTGCCAGCAGTCCGGGAATCAGCTCCTACAATGAGCAGTTCTTC.

The chain couples TRBV7-8 to TRBJ2-5; D is unresolved. V gave up 3 bases and J gave up 0 bases, with 5 bases separating them. Germline V gives CDR1 SGHVS, CDR2 FQNEAQ. This CDR3 is 13 amino acids long. CDR3: CASSFPDQETQYF. The CDR3 nucleotides are TGTGCCAGCAGCTTCCCTGACCAAGAGACCCAGTACTTC.